This TCR beta chain was retrieved from a study of neoadjuvant anti-PD-1 for oral cavity cancer. As for the study in general: Around day 43, patients without progression received a fourth nivolumab dose before surgery.

With 1 base clipped from V and 4 bases from J, the junction kept 2 bases outside the gene matches. The CDR3 covers 14 residues. Germline loops: CDR1 LNHNV, CDR2 YYDKDF (reference sequence). Patients had newly diagnosed, untreated stage II-IVA oral cavity squamous cell carcinoma. No culture or expansion preceded analysis of these blood cells. Most PBMC samples had 480 ng input DNA in six replicates. Assay: immunoSEQ multiplex PCR; the TCRdb copy retains only in-frame clones and omits some. The sample records fewer than 20,000 clones, 65% being singletons. This clonotype was sampled from a person between 40 and 85 years old with oral cavity squamous cell carcinoma. The chain uses TRBV15 and TRBJ2-7; 9 nucleotides match TRBD1. Here the sequenced sample was PBMCs, taken before nivolumab (anti-PD-1) treatment. The CDR3 bases are TGTGCCACCAGCAGAGGCGACAGGGGGTACGAGCAGTACTTC. It yields the protein CATSRGDRGYEQYF. The entire variable domain, with the rest obtained from reference TRBV15 and TRBJ2-7, is as follows: DAMVIQNPRYQVTQFGKPVTLSCSQTLNHNVMYWYQQKSSQAPKLLFHYYDKDFNNEADTPDNFQSRRPNTSFCFLDIRSPGLGDTAMYLCATSRGDRGYEQYFGPGTRLTVT.